This T cell receptor (beta chain) was captured by sequencing in a study of OX40 agonist ivuxolimab in advanced cancers. The CDR3 loop spans 14 amino acids. The germline gives CDR1 MNHEY, CDR2 SVGAGI. Between the trimmed V and J ends, which lost 0 bases and 10 bases, there was a span of 13 bases. Some clones are missing from TCRdb's copy, which holds only in-frame ones; the method was immunoSEQ multiplex PCR. The data show about 73,000 clones, 70% to 90% seen once. The sequencing here drew on CD4+ or CD8+ T cells sorted from blood, taken in a trial of the OX40 agonist ivuxolimab. The rearrangement joins TRBV6-5 to TRBJ2-1; D ambiguous. The TCR originated in an adult with an advanced solid tumor such as melanoma, head and neck, liver or kidney cancer. This CDR3 is CASSYSISPGEQFF. In DNA, the CDR3 is TGTGCCAGCAGTTACTCGATATCTCCCGGGGAGCAGTTCTTC.